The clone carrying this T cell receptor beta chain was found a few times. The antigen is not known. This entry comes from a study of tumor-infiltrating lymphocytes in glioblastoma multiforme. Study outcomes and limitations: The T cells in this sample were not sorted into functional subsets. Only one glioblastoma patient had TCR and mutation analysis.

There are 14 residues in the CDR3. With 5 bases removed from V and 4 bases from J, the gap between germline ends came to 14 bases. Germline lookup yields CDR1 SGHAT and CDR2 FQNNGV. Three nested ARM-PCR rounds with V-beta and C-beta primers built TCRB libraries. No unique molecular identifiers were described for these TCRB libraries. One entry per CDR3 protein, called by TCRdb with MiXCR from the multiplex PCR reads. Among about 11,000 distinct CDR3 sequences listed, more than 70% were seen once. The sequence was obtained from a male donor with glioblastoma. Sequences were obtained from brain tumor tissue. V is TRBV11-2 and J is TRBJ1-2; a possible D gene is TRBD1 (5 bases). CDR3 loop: CASSLGPGFYGYTF. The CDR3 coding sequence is TGTGCCAGCAGCCTCGGTCCAGGGTTCTATGGCTACACCTTC. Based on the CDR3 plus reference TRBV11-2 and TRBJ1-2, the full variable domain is EAGVAQSPRYKIIEKRQSVAFWCNPISGHATLYWYQQILGQGPKLLIQFQNNGVVDDSQLPKDRFSAERLKGVDSTLKIQPAKLEDSAVYLCASSLGPGFYGYTFGSGTRLTVV.